This T cell receptor (beta chain) came from a study of Ad26.COV2.S vaccination and SARS-CoV-2 variants. At the level of the study: By the intramuscular route, Ad26.COV2.S was given once, or twice 56 days apart.

TCRdb's copy holds only in-frame clones and misses some; the assay was immunoSEQ multiplex PCR. There are fewer than 800,000 clones in the sample; around 89% occur only once, and over 1.3% lies in the top ten. Remarks on this clone: Its cognate antigen is unknown.

The treatment was: around 19 received Ad26.COV2.S at low or high dose, single or two shots; 5 received placebo; per-sample allocation not given. The investigators took samples on day 63 after the first vaccine or placebo injection. General study points: Vaccine and placebo groups showed comparable non-spike TCR breadth.

In germline, CDR1 is GTSNPN, CDR2 SVGIG (reference sequence). Germline trimming cut 4 bases from V and 2 bases from J; bases unmatched to any gene: 6. The CDR3 consists of 14 residues. This clonotype was obtained from a person between 18 and 59 years old who received the Ad26.COV2.S COVID-19 vaccine or a placebo. V gene TRBV30 combines with J gene TRBJ2-3; 7 positions match TRBD1. This sample comprised peripheral blood, obtained in a trial of Ad26.COV2.S vaccine versus placebo. The CDR3 DNA reads TGTGCCTGGACACCGGGACAGAACACAGATACGCAGTATTTT. This encodes CAWTPGQNTDTQYF.